Listed below are T cell receptor beta chains from one sample, sequenced in a study of T-cell reconstitution after alpha-beta-depleted transplantation in children. TCRdb analysed the PCR reads with MiXCR anew, one entry per CDR3 protein. The sample comprises hundreds of thousands of distinct CDR3 sequences, approximately 20% of which are singletons, and approximately 3% rests with the top ten. The source was PBMCs from the stem cell graft donor, collected from the stem cell graft. These TCRs come from a human donor who donated a stem cell graft to a child with acute lymphoblastic leukemia. CDR3s include the opening cysteine and the closing phenylalanine or tryptophan. The order of the fields is clone size, D gene, J gene, V gene, CDR3 DNA, CDR3 protein. The D gene is left open where the match is weak. Where a row states a size, it is once, few, many or the class of an expanded clone; other rows omit it.

NA | NA | TRBJ1-5 | TRBV20-1 | TGCAGTGCGCGGACCGCAAATCAGCCCCAGCATTTT | CSARTANQPQHF
NA | TRBD2 | TRBJ2-5 | TRBV29-1 | TGCAGCGCCGATGCTAGCGGGAGGGCCACGGTGGCAGAGACCCAGTACTTC | CSADASGRATVAETQYF
few | TRBD1 | TRBJ1-5 | TRBV19 | TGTGCCAGTAGTACTGACAGGGAGCGCCATCAGCCCCAGCATTTT | CASSTDRERHQPQHF
many | TRBD1 | TRBJ1-2 | TRBV7-9 | TGTGCCAGCAGCTTATCCCACAGGGGGCCCTATGGCTACACCTTC | CASSLSHRGPYGYTF
few | NA | TRBJ2-1 | TRBV11-2 | TGTGCCAGCAGCCGACTAGACAGCTCCTACAATGAGCAGTTCTTC | CASSRLDSSYNEQFF
few | NA | TRBJ2-7 | TRBV4-1 | TGCGCCAGCAGCCAAGGGATCGACCACTCCTACGAGCAGTACTTC | CASSQGIDHSYEQYF
many | NA | TRBJ1-2 | TRBV4-1 | TGCGCCAGCAGCCAAGCAGGATCTAACTATGGCTACACCTTC | CASSQAGSNYGYTF
NA | NA | TRBJ2-1 | TRBV6-5 | TGTGCCAGCAGTTATGGAGGACTGCACAGGAATGAGCAGTTCTTC | CASSYGGLHRNEQFF
NA | TRBD2 | TRBJ2-6 | TRBV20-1 | TGCAGTGCTAGGGGAGGGACCGGCCTTTCTGGGGCCAACGTCCTGACTTTC | CSARGGTGLSGANVLTF
NA | TRBD1 | TRBJ2-5 | TRBV5-5 | TGTGCCAGCAGCTTTGGGACAGGGTATGCGGAGACCCAGTACTTC | CASSFGTGYAETQYF
NA | NA | TRBJ1-2 | TRBV14 | TGTGCCAGCAGCCAAGAGGGGGACGACTACACCTTC | CASSQEGDDYTF
NA | NA | TRBJ1-2 | TRBV18 | TGTGCCAGCTCACGAATCGGGGGCGATGGCTACACCTTC | CASSRIGGDGYTF
NA | NA | TRBJ2-7 | TRBV12-3/TRBV12-4 | TGTGCCAGCAGCTCAGGGGTCCACTCGACTACTGAAGAGGAGCAGTACTTC | CASSSGVHSTTEEEQYF
few | NA | TRBJ1-6 | TRBV27 | TGTGCCAGCAGTTTAAGGCAGTTTAATTCACCCCTCCACTTT | CASSLRQFNSPLHF
NA | TRBD2 | TRBJ2-7 | TRBV5-1 | TGCGCCAGCAGCTTGGCCAATTCAGGGACTAGCAACTACGAGCAGTACTTC | CASSLANSGTSNYEQYF
NA | NA | TRBJ2-2 | TRBV20-1 | TGCAGTGCTAGAGATTGGGGACCCCAGCTGTTTTTT | CSARDWGPQLFF
NA | NA | TRBJ2-7 | TRBV5-1 | TGCGCCAGCAGCGCCGGGGGGAGGGGGGCGACCGAGCAGTACTTC | CASSAGGRGATEQYF
few | NA | TRBJ2-2 | TRBV7-9 | TGTGCCAGCAGCTCGCTTGGGCCCATGGGAAAAGCCGGGGAGCTGTTTTTT | CASSSLGPMGKAGELFF
NA | TRBD1 | TRBJ2-2 | TRBV25-1 | TGTGCCAGCAGTGACCTATGGCCCCGACAGGGAGAACTCCTCCGAACGAACACCGGGGAGCTGTTTTTT | CASSDLWPRQGELLRTNTGELFF
NA | NA | TRBJ2-7 | TRBV4-1 | TGCGCCAGCAGCCAAGTTCCTAGCGTCACCTCCTACGAGCAGTACTTC | CASSQVPSVTSYEQYF
NA | TRBD2 | TRBJ2-1 | TRBV24-1 | TGTGCCACCAGTGACCCGCATGGGATAGCGGGAGTTACCAATGAGCAGTTCTTC | CATSDPHGIAGVTNEQFF
few | TRBD1 | TRBJ1-2 | TRBV4-1 | TGCGCCAGCAGCCAACCCCCAGGGGGGAGCTATGGCTACACCTTC | CASSQPPGGSYGYTF
NA | TRBD2 | TRBJ2-2 | TRBV27 | TGTGCCAGCAGTTTATTGTCCCGATCTAGCGGGAGGTCCCTCTCGTTGAACACCGGGGAGCTGTTTTTT | CASSLLSRSSGRSLSLNTGELFF
NA | NA | TRBJ1-5 | TRBV3-1 | TGTGCCAGCAGCCAAGGTTCCTACTACCAGCCCCAGCATTTT | CASSQGSYYQPQHF
NA | NA | TRBJ2-1 | TRBV10-1 | TGCGCCAGCAGTGAGTCCCTATCTATGGTCGGTGAGCAGTTCTTC | CASSESLSMVGEQFF
few | NA | TRBJ1-3 | TRBV6-5 | TGTGCCAGCAGTTACCTAGGCAGCCCTCGCTCTGGAAACACCATATATTTT | CASSYLGSPRSGNTIYF
NA | TRBD2 | TRBJ2-7 | TRBV19 | TGTGCCAGTAAGTCCCTCGCGGGAGCGAAGGACGAGCAGTACTTC | CASKSLAGAKDEQYF